This T cell receptor (beta chain) emerged from a study of regulatory T cells in long-lasting Graves disease. Time point meaning: newly diagnosed GD, antithyroid drugs for less than 3 months. The TCR library was made from RNA that had been extracted from PBMCs in TRIzol. Researchers made TCR beta libraries by using iRepertoire HTBI primers and running Arm-PCR on CDR3 regions. TCRdb reprocessed the multiplex PCR reads with MiXCR, giving one entry per CDR3 protein. The sample has 680,000 or so distinct CDR3 sequences, under 20% seen once. Separately, the same data were catalogued under a study of T cells in Graves' hyperthyroidism and ophthalmopathy.

The specimen comprised peripheral blood mononuclear cells (PBMCs), sampled at new diagnosis, from a patient treated with antithyroid drugs. The receptor comes from a woman aged 25-40 years with Graves disease.

CDR3 region: CASSQEANPGTEAFF. In DNA form, the CDR3 reads TGTGCCAGCAGCCAAGAAGCGAACCCGGGGACTGAAGCTTTCTTT. This chain uses TRBV3-1 with TRBJ1-1, with D uncertain. Germline V CDR1 and CDR2: LGHDT, YNNKEL (reference sequence). This CDR3 is 15 amino acids long. V shed 0 bases and J shed 5 bases, with 13 bases lying between them. The variable domain in full, with the rest retrieved from reference TRBV3-1 and TRBJ1-1, is DTAVSQTPKYLVTQMGNDKSIKCEQNLGHDTMYWYKQDSKKFLKIMFSYNNKELIINETVPNRFSPKSPDKAHLNLHINSLELGDSAVYFCASSQEANPGTEAFFGQGTRLTVV.